The rows below give T cell receptor beta chains drawn from one sample of a study of T cell changes during pregnancy in multiple sclerosis. The assay was immunoSEQ multiplex PCR, and TCRdb's table has in-frame clones only and misses some. The sample has tens of thousands of clones, 92% seen once. Source: peripheral blood, taken in the second trimester of pregnancy. The receptor source for this set is a female donor with multiple sclerosis, enrolled in a pregnancy study. Each CDR3 is given with its conserved first and last residue. D genes are given only for firm matches. Clone size is given for some rows only: seen once, a few or many times, or a class if the clone is expanded.

TRBV7-3	.	.	TRBJ1-1	CASSSLPTGLTEAFF
TRBV6-6	TRBD1	.	TRBJ2-2	CASTQKGQENTGELFF
TRBV28	.	once	TRBJ1-3	CASSLELSGNTIYF
TRBV4-2	.	.	TRBJ2-3	CASSQSAGEPPSTDTQYF
TRBV18	TRBD2	.	TRBJ2-3	CASRPGLGADTQYF
TRBV27	.	.	TRBJ2-3	CASSLIGGDHTDTQYF
TRBV27	TRBD1	.	TRBJ1-6	CASSFFLGQGNSPLHF
TRBV7-2	TRBD2	.	TRBJ2-5	CASSLRSKRGGLETQYF
TRBV2	.	.	TRBJ2-5	CASHQDPGRETQYF
TRBV7-2	.	.	TRBJ1-2	CASSTDQGRPYGYTF
TRBV7-3	TRBD1	.	TRBJ2-7	CASSLGGTGAYEQYF
TRBV30	TRBD1	.	TRBJ1-2	CAWRGDREDYGYTF
TRBV2	.	.	TRBJ2-7	CASSETGSSYEQYF
TRBV18	.	.	TRBJ2-3	CASSPLGDTQYF
TRBV28	TRBD1	.	TRBJ1-3	CASSSPTGLFGSGNTIYF
TRBV5-1	TRBD2	.	TRBJ2-2	CASSLRTSGVNTGELFF
TRBV19	TRBD1	.	TRBJ1-3	CASSTGGGSLSGNTIYF